This T cell receptor (beta chain) is drawn from a study of shared clonotypes between healthy human individuals. Sequenced by immunoSEQ multiplex PCR; TCRdb stores in-frame clones only, minus some. The sample lists hundreds of thousands of clones; almost 95% were seen once. Naive CD8 cells lacked CD45RO and underwent positive selection for CCR7, leaving out terminally differentiated effector memory CD45RA+ cells. CDR1 and CDR2 from the germline V gene are SGHVS and FNYEAQ. The CDR3 is 15 residues long. The ends were cut back, 5 bases at V and 5 bases at J, with 15 bases in the middle. The sequence was collected from a man aged 30 to 45 in good health. Sequencing was carried out using naive CD8+ T cells sorted from blood. This chain connects TRBV7-6 to TRBJ1-4; D ambiguous. The CDR3 protein is CASSAREAGNEKLFF. For the CDR3, the DNA is TGTGCCAGCAGCGCCCGGGAAGCCGGGAATGAAAAACTGTTTTTT.